Listed below are T cell receptor beta chains from one sample, sequenced in a study of control samples from healthy donors and cancer patients. Sequencing was performed with immunoSEQ multiplex PCR; in TCRdb, only in-frame clones are kept and a portion is missing. The data hold 130,000 or so clones, with more than 75% observed a single time. Material for sequencing was blood. Receptors originate from a man between 40 and 49 years old in good health. Each CDR3 is given with its conserved first and last residue. A D gene is named only where the DNA matches it firmly. Not every row has a clone size; where given, it reads once, few, many or a size class.

J: TRBJ2-7; D: TRBD1; V: TRBV7-9; size: NA; DNA: TGTGCCAGCAGCCAAGGACAGGGTTCCTACGAGCAGTACTTC; CDR3: CASSQGQGSYEQYF
J: TRBJ2-5; D: NA; V: TRBV6-5; size: NA; DNA: TGTGCCAGCAGTCTACAGGGTGGAGAGACCCAGTACTTC; CDR3: CASSLQGGETQYF
J: TRBJ2-7; D: TRBD1; V: TRBV6-5; size: NA; DNA: TGTGCCAGCAGTTACGGGACAGGGGCGGCCTACGAGCAGTACTTC; CDR3: CASSYGTGAAYEQYF
J: TRBJ2-1; D: NA; V: TRBV6-2/TRBV6-3; size: NA; DNA: TGTGCCAGCAGTAAGTTATTAGGCGGGGCGTCCTACAATGAGCAGTTCTTC; CDR3: CASSKLLGGASYNEQFF
J: TRBJ1-1; D: NA; V: TRBV5-1; size: NA; DNA: TGCGCCAGCAGCTTGTATCAGGCGACGAACACTGAAGCTTTCTTT; CDR3: CASSLYQATNTEAFF
J: TRBJ2-3; D: NA; V: TRBV11-2; size: NA; DNA: TGTGCCAGCAGCTTAGGATGGAGGAGGGTAGCCGATACGCAGTATTTT; CDR3: CASSLGWRRVADTQYF
J: TRBJ2-7; D: NA; V: TRBV6-5; size: NA; DNA: TGTGCCAGCAGTCGAGGGGGGGGTGGTGGCGAGCAGTACTTC; CDR3: CASSRGGGGGEQYF
J: TRBJ2-1; D: NA; V: TRBV5-1; size: NA; DNA: TGCGCCAGCAGCTTCGGGCAGGGTTCCTACAATGAGCAGTTCTTC; CDR3: CASSFGQGSYNEQFF
J: TRBJ1-5; D: NA; V: TRBV7-9; size: NA; DNA: TGTGCCAGCAGCTTAACCTGGGATCAGCCCCAGCATTTT; CDR3: CASSLTWDQPQHF
J: TRBJ1-3; D: NA; V: TRBV29-1; size: NA; DNA: TGCAGCGTTGAAGAGGTTACTGGAAACACCATATATTTT; CDR3: CSVEEVTGNTIYF
J: TRBJ1-1; D: NA; V: TRBV30; size: NA; DNA: TGTGCCTCCGGACATTTTGAAGCTTTCTTT; CDR3: CASGHFEAFF
J: TRBJ2-5; D: NA; V: TRBV7-9; size: NA; DNA: TGTGCCAGCAGCTTAGAGGAAGGCCAAGAGACCCAGTACTTC; CDR3: CASSLEEGQETQYF
J: TRBJ2-1; D: TRBD1; V: TRBV24-1; size: NA; DNA: TGTGCCACCAGTGAGCCGACAGGGGACTTCTACAATGAGCAGTTCTTC; CDR3: CATSEPTGDFYNEQFF
J: TRBJ2-7; D: NA; V: TRBV2; size: once; DNA: TGTGTCAGCGGGGGACAGGGCTACGAGCAGTACTTC; CDR3: CVSGGQGYEQYF
J: TRBJ2-3; D: NA; V: TRBV7-3; size: NA; DNA: TGTGCCAGCAGCTTAACGGGCACAGATACGCAGTATTTT; CDR3: CASSLTGTDTQYF
J: TRBJ2-1; D: NA; V: TRBV6-5; size: NA; DNA: TGTGCCAGCAGTACAGGGTTCTACAATGAGCAGTTCTTC; CDR3: CASSTGFYNEQFF
J: TRBJ1-1; D: NA; V: TRBV30; size: NA; DNA: TGTGCCTGGAGTGTAGGACTGGGGGGGAACACTGAAGCTTTCTTT; CDR3: CAWSVGLGGNTEAFF
J: TRBJ1-2; D: NA; V: TRBV4-1; size: NA; DNA: TGCGCCAGCAGCACCCGACCAGGAGACTATGGCTACACCTTC; CDR3: CASSTRPGDYGYTF
J: TRBJ2-6; D: TRBD1; V: TRBV5-1; size: NA; DNA: TGCGCCAGCAGTTTCGGACAGGACCCTTCTGGGGCCAACGTCCTGACTTTC; CDR3: CASSFGQDPSGANVLTF
J: TRBJ2-3; D: NA; V: TRBV29-1; size: once; DNA: TGCAGCGTTGTGGGGGACGGCACAGATACGCAGTATTTT; CDR3: CSVVGDGTDTQYF
J: TRBJ1-1; D: NA; V: TRBV2; size: NA; DNA: TGTGCCAGCAGTAGGCGTCCGACGGGCCTGAACACTGAAGCTTTCTTT; CDR3: CASSRRPTGLNTEAFF
J: TRBJ2-1; D: NA; V: TRBV7-2; size: NA; DNA: TGTGCCAGCAGCTTAGTCGGGGGACTCTACAATGAGCAGTTCTTC; CDR3: CASSLVGGLYNEQFF
J: TRBJ2-1; D: TRBD2; V: TRBV18; size: NA; DNA: TGTGCCAGCTCCGGGGGGGAGGAGCAGTTCTTC; CDR3: CASSGGEEQFF
J: TRBJ1-2; D: TRBD1; V: TRBV28; size: NA; DNA: TGTGCCATCCCGAGGAGGGACAGCTACGACTCTAACTATGGCTACACCTTC; CDR3: CAIPRRDSYDSNYGYTF
J: TRBJ1-4; D: NA; V: TRBV2; size: few; DNA: TGTGCCAGCAGTCGACGGATGACCGGGGATGGTGAAAAACTGTTTTTT; CDR3: CASSRRMTGDGEKLFF
J: TRBJ2-7; D: TRBD2; V: TRBV4-2; size: NA; DNA: TGTGCCAGCAGCCAAGAGGCGCCCCCCGCGGGGGGACTCTACGAGCAGTACTTC; CDR3: CASSQEAPPAGGLYEQYF
J: TRBJ1-6; D: NA; V: TRBV5-1; size: NA; DNA: TGCGCCAGCAGCCTGGGATCGTTTGACTCCTATAATTCACCCCTCCACTTT; CDR3: CASSLGSFDSYNSPLHF
J: TRBJ2-7; D: TRBD2; V: TRBV9; size: few; DNA: TGTGCCAGCGGTCCCCCCCGCGGGGGGAGAACCTACGAGCAGTACTTC; CDR3: CASGPPRGGRTYEQYF
J: TRBJ1-5; D: NA; V: TRBV6-4; size: NA; DNA: TGTGCCAGTTCGATGGACGGGAATCAGCCCCAGCATTTT; CDR3: CASSMDGNQPQHF
J: TRBJ2-3; D: TRBD2; V: TRBV13; size: NA; DNA: TGTGCCAGCAGCTCTCCCGAGCGGGGGGGGGCAGATACGCAGTATTTT; CDR3: CASSSPERGGADTQYF
J: TRBJ2-2; D: NA; V: TRBV5-6; size: NA; DNA: TGTGCCAGCAGTTTGGCGGGGGCCTACACCGGGGAGCTGTTTTTT; CDR3: CASSLAGAYTGELFF
J: TRBJ2-1; D: TRBD1; V: TRBV5-5; size: NA; DNA: TGTGCCAGCAGCCGGGACAGGACGTACAATGAGCAGTTCTTC; CDR3: CASSRDRTYNEQFF
J: TRBJ2-7; D: NA; V: TRBV21-1; size: NA; DNA: TGTGCCAGCATTGTCAGGGACCGTTCCTACGAGCAGTACTTC; CDR3: CASIVRDRSYEQYF
J: TRBJ1-2; D: TRBD1; V: TRBV6-1; size: NA; DNA: TGTGCCAGCAGTGAAAGGTGGGACAGGGTGAAGGATGGCTACACCTTC; CDR3: CASSERWDRVKDGYTF
J: TRBJ1-2; D: NA; V: TRBV4-3; size: NA; DNA: TGCGCCAGCAGCCGTGTCGGATCCCCGGGCGGCTACACCTTC; CDR3: CASSRVGSPGGYTF
J: TRBJ1-6; D: NA; V: TRBV30; size: NA; DNA: TGTGCCTGGAGTGGGTCTGCTTCACCCCTCCACTTT; CDR3: CAWSGSASPLHF
J: TRBJ2-1; D: NA; V: TRBV4-3; size: NA; DNA: TGCGCCAGCAGCCGTCGCGAGGGAAATGAGCAGTTCTTC; CDR3: CASSRREGNEQFF
J: TRBJ1-1; D: NA; V: TRBV7-6; size: NA; DNA: TGTGCCAGCAGCCCGATTATGAACACTGAAGCTTTCTTT; CDR3: CASSPIMNTEAFF
J: TRBJ2-5; D: NA; V: TRBV2; size: NA; DNA: TGTGCCAGCAGTCAGGGGTACGAGGCCCAGTACTTC; CDR3: CASSQGYEAQYF
J: TRBJ1-6; D: NA; V: TRBV7-9; size: NA; DNA: TGTGCCAGCAGCTTAGATGTAAATTCACCCCTCCACTTT; CDR3: CASSLDVNSPLHF
J: TRBJ1-1; D: NA; V: TRBV18; size: NA; DNA: TGTGCCAGCCTCCCTGCGCTTAACACTGAAGCTTTCTTT; CDR3: CASLPALNTEAFF
J: TRBJ2-5; D: NA; V: TRBV24-1; size: NA; DNA: TGTGCCACCAGTGATTTGGCAGGGGACCAAGAGACCCAGTACTTC; CDR3: CATSDLAGDQETQYF
J: TRBJ1-4; D: NA; V: TRBV6-5; size: NA; DNA: TGTGCCAGCAGCAACAGCCCAGCAACTAATGAAAAACTGTTTTTT; CDR3: CASSNSPATNEKLFF
J: TRBJ1-6; D: NA; V: TRBV7-2; size: NA; DNA: TGTGCCAGCAGCTTAGCGCCAGGGTCAACTTCATCACCCCTCCACTTT; CDR3: CASSLAPGSTSSPLHF
J: TRBJ2-7; D: TRBD1; V: TRBV27; size: NA; DNA: TGTGCCAGCAGTCCCGGGACAGGAGACCTCTACGAGCAGTACTTC; CDR3: CASSPGTGDLYEQYF
J: TRBJ2-6; D: NA; V: TRBV7-9; size: NA; DNA: TGTGCCAGCAGTCCGGGTACCTTCTCTGGGGCCAACGTCCTGACTTTC; CDR3: CASSPGTFSGANVLTF
J: TRBJ2-4; D: NA; V: TRBV27; size: NA; DNA: TGTGCCAGCAGTTTCGGCCCCGGAGCCAAAAACATTCAGTACTTC; CDR3: CASSFGPGAKNIQYF
J: TRBJ2-3; D: NA; V: TRBV7-3; size: NA; DNA: TGTGCCAGCAGCTTAATTATCACAGATACGCAGTATTTT; CDR3: CASSLIITDTQYF
J: TRBJ2-1; D: NA; V: TRBV7-2; size: NA; DNA: TGTGCCAGCAGCTTAGTGTCCTATGAGCAGTTCTTC; CDR3: CASSLVSYEQFF
J: TRBJ2-3; D: TRBD2; V: TRBV3-1/TRBV3-2; size: NA; DNA: TGTGCCAGCAGCCATGGTGGACTAGGGGATACGCAGTATTTT; CDR3: CASSHGGLGDTQYF